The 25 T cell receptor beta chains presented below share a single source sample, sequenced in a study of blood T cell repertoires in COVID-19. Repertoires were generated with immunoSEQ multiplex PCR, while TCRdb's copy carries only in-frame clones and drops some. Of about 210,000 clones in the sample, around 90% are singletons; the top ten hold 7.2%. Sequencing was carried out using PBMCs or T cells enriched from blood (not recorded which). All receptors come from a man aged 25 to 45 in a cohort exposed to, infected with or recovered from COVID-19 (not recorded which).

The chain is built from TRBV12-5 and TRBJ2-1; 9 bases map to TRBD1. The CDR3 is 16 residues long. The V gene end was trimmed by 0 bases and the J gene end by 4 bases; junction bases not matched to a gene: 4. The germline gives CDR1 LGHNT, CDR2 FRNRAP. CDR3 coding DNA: TGTGCTAGTGGTTTGGTACTGGGACAGGGTTACAATGAGCAGTTCTTC. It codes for CASGLVLGQGYNEQFF. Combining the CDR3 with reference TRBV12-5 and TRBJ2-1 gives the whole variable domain DARVTQTPRHKVTEMGQEVTMRCQPILGHNTVFWYRQTMMQGLELLAYFRNRAPLDDSGMPKDRFSAEMPDATLATLKIQPSEPRDSAVYFCASGLVLGQGYNEQFFGPGTRLTVL.

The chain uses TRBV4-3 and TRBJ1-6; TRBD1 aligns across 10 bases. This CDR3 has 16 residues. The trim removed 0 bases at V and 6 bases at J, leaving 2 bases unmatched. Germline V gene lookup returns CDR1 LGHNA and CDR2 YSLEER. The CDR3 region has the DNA TGCGCCAGCAGCCAAGAGAGGACAGGGGGTAATTCACCCCTCCACTTT. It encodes CASSQERTGGNSPLHF.

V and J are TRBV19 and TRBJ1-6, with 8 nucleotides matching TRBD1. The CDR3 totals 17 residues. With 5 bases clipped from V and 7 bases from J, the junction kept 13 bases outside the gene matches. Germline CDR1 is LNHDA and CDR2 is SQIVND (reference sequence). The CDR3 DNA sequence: TGTGCCAGTAGTGGACCAGGAGGACAGGGTTGGAATTCACCCCTCCACTTT. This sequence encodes CASSGPGGQGWNSPLHF.

The CDR3 DNA is TGTGCCAGCAGTGCCCGAGGGGGGGACACTGAAGCTTTCTTT. It yields the protein CASSARGGDTEAFF. This sequence joins TRBV2 and TRBJ1-1; D is possibly TRBD1 (6 bases). Trimming cost V 4 bases and J 3 bases, with 12 bases left between them. The CDR3 spans 14 residues. Germline CDR1 reads SNHLY; CDR2 reads FYNNEI.

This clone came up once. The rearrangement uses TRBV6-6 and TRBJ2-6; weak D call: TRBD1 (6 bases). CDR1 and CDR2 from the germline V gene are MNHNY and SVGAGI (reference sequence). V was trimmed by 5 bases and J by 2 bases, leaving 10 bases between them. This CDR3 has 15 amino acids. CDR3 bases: TGTGCCAGCAGTAGTGGGACACCTGGGGCCAACGTCCTGACTTTC. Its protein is CASSSGTPGANVLTF.

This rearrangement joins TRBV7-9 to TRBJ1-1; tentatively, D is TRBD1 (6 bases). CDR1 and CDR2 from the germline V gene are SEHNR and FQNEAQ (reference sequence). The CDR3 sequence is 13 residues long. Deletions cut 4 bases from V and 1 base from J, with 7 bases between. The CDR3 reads CASSSRGNTEAFF. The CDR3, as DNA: TGTGCCAGCAGCTCCAGGGGGAACACTGAAGCTTTCTTT.

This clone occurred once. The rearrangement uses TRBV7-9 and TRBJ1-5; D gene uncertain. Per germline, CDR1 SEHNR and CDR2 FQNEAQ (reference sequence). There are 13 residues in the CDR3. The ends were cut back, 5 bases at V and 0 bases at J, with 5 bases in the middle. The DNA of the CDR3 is TGTGCCAGCAGCCCCTATAGCAATCAGCCCCAGCATTTT. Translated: CASSPYSNQPQHF.

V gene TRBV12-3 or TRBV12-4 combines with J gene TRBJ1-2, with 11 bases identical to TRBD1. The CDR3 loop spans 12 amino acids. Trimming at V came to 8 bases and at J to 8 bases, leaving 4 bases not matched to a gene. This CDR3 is CASRTGGSGYTF. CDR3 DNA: TGTGCCAGCCGGACAGGGGGCAGCGGCTACACCTTC.

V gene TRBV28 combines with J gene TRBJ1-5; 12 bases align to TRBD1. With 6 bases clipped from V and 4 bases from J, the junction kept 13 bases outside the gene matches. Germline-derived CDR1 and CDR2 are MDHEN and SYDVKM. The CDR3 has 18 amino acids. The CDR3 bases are TGTGCCAGCAGGGGCCAAAGGGACAGGGGGCTAGGAAATCAGCCCCAGCATTTT. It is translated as CASRGQRDRGLGNQPQHF.

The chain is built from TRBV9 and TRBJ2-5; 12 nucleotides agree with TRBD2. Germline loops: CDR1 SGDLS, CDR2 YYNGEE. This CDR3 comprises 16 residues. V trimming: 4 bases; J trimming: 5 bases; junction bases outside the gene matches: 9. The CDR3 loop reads CASSYALAGGVETQYF. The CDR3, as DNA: TGTGCCAGCAGCTACGCACTAGCGGGAGGCGTCGAGACCCAGTACTTC.

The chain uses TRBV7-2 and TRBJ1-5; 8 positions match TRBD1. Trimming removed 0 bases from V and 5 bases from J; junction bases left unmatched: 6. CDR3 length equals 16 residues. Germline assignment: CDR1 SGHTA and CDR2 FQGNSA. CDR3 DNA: TGTGCCAGCAGCTTAGCGGTTACAGGGGGGCATCAGCCCCAGCATTTT. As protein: CASSLAVTGGHQPQHF.

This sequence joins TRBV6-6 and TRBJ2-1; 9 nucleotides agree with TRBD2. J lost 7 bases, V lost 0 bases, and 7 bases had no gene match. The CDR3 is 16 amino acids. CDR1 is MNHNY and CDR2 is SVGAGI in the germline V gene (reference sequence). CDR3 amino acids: CASSYSFSGSVNEQFF. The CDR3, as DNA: TGTGCCAGCAGTTACTCGTTTAGCGGGAGTGTAAATGAGCAGTTCTTC.

This CDR3 reads CASSLGGQGPYEQYF. The CDR3 DNA is TGTGCCAGCAGTTTAGGGGGACAGGGGCCCTACGAGCAGTACTTC. The chain recombines TRBV28 with TRBJ2-7, with TRBD1 matching over 10 bases. V trimming: 2 bases; J trimming: 2 bases; junction bases outside the gene matches: 3. The CDR3 totals 15 residues. Germline loops: CDR1 MDHEN, CDR2 SYDVKM.

CDR3 sequence reads: CASSIQGRHQPQHF. In DNA form, the CDR3 reads TGTGCCAGCAGTATCCAGGGTAGGCATCAGCCCCAGCATTTT. V usage is TRBV2 and J usage is TRBJ1-5, with a tentative D call TRBD1 (5 bases). CDR1 SNHLY and CDR2 FYNNEI come from the germline V gene. The CDR3 runs to 14 residues. Deletions cut 5 bases from V and 5 bases from J, with 13 bases between.

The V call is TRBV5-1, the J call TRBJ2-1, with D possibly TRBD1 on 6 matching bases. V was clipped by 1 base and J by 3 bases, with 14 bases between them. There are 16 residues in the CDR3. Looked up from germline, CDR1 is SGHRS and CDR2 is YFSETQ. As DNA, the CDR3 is TGCGCCAGCAGCTTGTCGCAGGGGAGTAACTACAATGAGCAGTTCTTC. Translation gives CASSLSQGSNYNEQFF.

The CDR3 reads CASSLGGVDGYTF. The CDR3 nucleotides are TGTGCCAGCAGTTTAGGGGGCGTGGATGGCTACACCTTC. The chain couples TRBV27 to TRBJ1-2; D is possibly TRBD1 (6 bases). The CDR3 length is 13 residues. With 2 bases removed from V and 6 bases from J, the gap between germline ends came to 10 bases. CDR1 and CDR2 (germline): MNHEY, SMNVEV (reference sequence).

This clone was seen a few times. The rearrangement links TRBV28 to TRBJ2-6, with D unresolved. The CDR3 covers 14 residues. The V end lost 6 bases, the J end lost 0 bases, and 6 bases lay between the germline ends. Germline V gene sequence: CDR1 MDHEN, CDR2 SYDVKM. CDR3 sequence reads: CASRSVSGANVLTF. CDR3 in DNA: TGTGCCAGCAGGAGTGTCTCTGGGGCCAACGTCCTGACTTTC.

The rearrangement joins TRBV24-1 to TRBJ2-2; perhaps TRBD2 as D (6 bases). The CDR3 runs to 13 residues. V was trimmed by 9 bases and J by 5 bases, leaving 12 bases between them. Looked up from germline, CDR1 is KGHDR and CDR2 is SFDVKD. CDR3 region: CATAGWRTGELFF. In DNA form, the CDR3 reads TGTGCCACCGCGGGGTGGCGAACCGGGGAGCTGTTTTTT.

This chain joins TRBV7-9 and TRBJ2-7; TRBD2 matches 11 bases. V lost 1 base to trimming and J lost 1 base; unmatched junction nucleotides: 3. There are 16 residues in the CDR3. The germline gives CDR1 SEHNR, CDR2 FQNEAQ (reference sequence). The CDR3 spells CASSLGTSGPSYEQYF. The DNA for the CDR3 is TGTGCCAGCAGCTTAGGGACTAGCGGGCCATCCTACGAGCAGTACTTC.

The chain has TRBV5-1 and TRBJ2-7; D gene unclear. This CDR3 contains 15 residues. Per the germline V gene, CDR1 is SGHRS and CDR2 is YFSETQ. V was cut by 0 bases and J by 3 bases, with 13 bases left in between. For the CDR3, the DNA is TGCGCCAGCAGCTTGGGGGCCAGCTTATTCTACGAGCAGTACTTC. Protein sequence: CASSLGASLFYEQYF.

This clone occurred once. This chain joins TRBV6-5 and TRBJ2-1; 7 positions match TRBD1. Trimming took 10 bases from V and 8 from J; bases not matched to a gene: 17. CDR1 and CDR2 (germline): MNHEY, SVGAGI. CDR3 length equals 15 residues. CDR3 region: CATTWMRTGVHEQFF. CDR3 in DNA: TGTGCCACCACGTGGATGAGGACAGGTGTACATGAGCAGTTCTTC.

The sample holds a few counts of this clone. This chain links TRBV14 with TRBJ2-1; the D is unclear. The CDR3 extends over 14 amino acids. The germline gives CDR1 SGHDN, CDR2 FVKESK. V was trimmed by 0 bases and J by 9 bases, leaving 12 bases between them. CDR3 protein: CASSQDHRRSEQFF. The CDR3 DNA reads TGTGCCAGCAGCCAAGATCATCGGAGAAGTGAGCAGTTCTTC.

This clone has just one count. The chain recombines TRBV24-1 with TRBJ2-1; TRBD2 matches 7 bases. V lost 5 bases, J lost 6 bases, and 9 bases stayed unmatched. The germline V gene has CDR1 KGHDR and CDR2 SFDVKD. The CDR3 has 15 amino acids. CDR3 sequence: CATSVPGRERNEQFF. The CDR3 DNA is TGTGCCACCAGTGTCCCTGGGCGGGAGCGCAATGAGCAGTTCTTC.

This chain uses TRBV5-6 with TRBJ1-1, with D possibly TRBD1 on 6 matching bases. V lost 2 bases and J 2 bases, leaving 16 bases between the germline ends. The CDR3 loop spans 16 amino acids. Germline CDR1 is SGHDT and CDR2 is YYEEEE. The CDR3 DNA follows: TGTGCCAGCAGCTTCACCGAAACAGGGCGAAACACTGAAGCTTTCTTT. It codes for CASSFTETGRNTEAFF.

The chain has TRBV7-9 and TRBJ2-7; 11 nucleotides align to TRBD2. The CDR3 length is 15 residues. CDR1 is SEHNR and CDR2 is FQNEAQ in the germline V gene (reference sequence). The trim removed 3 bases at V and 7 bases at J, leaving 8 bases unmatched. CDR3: CASSFLAGGPGEQYF. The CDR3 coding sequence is TGTGCCAGCAGCTTTTTAGCGGGAGGGCCGGGTGAGCAGTACTTC.